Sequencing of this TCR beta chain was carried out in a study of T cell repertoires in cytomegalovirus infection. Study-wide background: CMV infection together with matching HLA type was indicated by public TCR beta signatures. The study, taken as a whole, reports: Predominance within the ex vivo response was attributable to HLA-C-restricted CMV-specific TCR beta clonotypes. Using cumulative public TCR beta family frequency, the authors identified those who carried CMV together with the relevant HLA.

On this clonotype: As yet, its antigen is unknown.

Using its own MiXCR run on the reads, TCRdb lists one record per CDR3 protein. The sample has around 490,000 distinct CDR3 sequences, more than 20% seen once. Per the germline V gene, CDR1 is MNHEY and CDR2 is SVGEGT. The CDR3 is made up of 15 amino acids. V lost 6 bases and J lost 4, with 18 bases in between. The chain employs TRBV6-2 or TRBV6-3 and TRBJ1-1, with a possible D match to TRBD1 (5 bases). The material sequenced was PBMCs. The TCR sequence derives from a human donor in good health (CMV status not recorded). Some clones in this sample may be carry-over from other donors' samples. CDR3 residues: CASRSGGSGATEAFF. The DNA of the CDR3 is TGTGCCAGCAGATCCGGCGGGTCCGGGGCCACTGAAGCTTTCTTT.